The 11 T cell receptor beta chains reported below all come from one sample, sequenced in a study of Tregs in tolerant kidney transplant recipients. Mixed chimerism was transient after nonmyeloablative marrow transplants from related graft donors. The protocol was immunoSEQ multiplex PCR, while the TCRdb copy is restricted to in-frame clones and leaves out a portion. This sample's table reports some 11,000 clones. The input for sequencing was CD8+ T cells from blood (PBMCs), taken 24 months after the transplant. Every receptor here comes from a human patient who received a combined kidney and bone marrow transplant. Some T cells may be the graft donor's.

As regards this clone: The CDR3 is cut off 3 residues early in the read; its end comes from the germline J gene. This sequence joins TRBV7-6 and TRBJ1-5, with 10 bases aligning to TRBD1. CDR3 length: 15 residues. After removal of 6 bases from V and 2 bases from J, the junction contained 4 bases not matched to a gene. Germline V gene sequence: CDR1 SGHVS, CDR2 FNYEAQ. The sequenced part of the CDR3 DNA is TGTGCCAGCAGTTCCGGGACAGGGGGCAATCAGCCC. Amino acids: CASSSGTGGNQP. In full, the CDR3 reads CASSSGTGGNQPQHF.

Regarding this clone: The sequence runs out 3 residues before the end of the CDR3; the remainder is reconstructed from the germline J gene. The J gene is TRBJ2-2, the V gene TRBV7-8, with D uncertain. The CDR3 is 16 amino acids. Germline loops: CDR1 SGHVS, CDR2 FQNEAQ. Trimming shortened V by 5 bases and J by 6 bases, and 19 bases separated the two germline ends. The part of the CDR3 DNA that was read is TGTGCCAGCAGCAACCCACAGAATAAGCCGTCCGGGGAG. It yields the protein CASSNPQNKPSGE. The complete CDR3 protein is CASSNPQNKPSGELFF.

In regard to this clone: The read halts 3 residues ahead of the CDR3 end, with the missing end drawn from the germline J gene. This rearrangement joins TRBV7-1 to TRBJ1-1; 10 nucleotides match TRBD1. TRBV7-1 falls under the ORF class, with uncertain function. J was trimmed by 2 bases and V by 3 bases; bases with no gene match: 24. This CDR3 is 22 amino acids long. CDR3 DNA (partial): TGTGCCAGCAGCTCCCTAACCCGGGACAGGGGATGGGGATCGGATCTTAACACTGAA. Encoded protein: CASSSLTRDRGWGSDLNTE. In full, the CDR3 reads CASSSLTRDRGWGSDLNTEAFF.

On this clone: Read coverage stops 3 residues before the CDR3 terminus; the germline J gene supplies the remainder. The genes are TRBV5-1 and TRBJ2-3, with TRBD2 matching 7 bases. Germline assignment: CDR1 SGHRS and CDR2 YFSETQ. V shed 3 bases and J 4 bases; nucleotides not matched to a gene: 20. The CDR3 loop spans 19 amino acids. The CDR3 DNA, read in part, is TGCGCCAGCAGCTGGGGGAGCGGGAAGTTGAAGGGATACGCAGATACG. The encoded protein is CASSWGSGKLKGYADT. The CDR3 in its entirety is CASSWGSGKLKGYADTQYF. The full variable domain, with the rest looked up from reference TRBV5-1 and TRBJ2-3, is KAGVTQTPRYLIKTRGQQVTLSCSPISGHRSVSWYQQTPGQGLQFLFEYFSETQRNKGNFPGRFSGRQFSNSRSEMNVSTLELGDSALYLCASSWGSGKLKGYADTQYFGPGTRLTVL.

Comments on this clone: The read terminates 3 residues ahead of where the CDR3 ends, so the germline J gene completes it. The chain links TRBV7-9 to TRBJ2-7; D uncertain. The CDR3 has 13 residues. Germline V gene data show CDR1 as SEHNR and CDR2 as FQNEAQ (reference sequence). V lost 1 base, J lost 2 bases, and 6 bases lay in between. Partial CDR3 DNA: TGTGCCAGCAGCTTAGTTCTAGCCTACGAG. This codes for CASSLVLAYE. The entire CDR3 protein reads CASSLVLAYEQYF.

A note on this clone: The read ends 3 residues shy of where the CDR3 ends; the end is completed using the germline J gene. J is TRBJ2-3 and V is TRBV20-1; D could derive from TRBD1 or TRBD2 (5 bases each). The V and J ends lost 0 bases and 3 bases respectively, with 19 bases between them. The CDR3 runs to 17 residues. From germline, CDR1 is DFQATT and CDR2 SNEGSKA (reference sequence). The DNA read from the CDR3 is TGCAGTGCTAGAGATGGGGCGGCTAGTCGGAGGACAGATACG. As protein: CSARDGAASRRTDT. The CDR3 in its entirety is CSARDGAASRRTDTQYF.

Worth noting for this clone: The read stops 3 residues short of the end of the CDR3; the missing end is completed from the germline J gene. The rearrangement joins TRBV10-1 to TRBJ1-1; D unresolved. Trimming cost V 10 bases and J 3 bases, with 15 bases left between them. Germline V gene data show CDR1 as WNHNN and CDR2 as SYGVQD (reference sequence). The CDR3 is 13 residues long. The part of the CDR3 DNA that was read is TGCGCCACCAACGAAGAAAAGGACACTGAA. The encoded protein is CATNEEKDTE. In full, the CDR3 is CATNEEKDTEAFF.

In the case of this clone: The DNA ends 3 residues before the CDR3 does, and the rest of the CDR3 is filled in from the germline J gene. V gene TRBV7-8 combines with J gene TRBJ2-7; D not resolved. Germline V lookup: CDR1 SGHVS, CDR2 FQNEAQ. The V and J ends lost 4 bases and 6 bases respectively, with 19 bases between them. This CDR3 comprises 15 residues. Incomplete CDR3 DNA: TGTGCCAGCAGCTCCTCCGTCCTATACCCCACCGAG. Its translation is CASSSSVLYPTE. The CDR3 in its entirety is CASSSSVLYPTEQYF.

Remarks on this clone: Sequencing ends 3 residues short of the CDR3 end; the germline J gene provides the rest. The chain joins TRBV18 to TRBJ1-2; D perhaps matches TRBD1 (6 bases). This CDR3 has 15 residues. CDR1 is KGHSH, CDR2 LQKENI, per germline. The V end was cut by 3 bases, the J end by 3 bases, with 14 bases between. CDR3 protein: CASSPEAGGHYGYTF. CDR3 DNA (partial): TGTGCCAGCTCACCCGAAGCGGGGGGCCACTATGGC.

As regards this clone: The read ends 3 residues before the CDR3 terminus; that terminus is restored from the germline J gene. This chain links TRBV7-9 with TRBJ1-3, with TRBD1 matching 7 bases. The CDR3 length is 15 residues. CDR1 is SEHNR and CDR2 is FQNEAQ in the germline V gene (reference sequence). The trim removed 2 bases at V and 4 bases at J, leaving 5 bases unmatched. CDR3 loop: CASSLSTGVGNTIYF. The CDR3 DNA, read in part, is TGTGCCAGCAGCTTATCTACAGGGGTAGGAAACACC.

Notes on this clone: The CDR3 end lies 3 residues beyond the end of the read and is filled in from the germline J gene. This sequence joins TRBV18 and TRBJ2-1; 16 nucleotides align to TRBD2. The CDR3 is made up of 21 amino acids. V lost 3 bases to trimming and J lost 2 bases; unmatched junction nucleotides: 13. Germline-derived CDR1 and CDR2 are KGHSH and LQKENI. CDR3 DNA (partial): TGTGCCAGCTCACCGCCGACAATGGGACTAGCGGGAGGGTTCACCTACAATGAG. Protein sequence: CASSPPTMGLAGGFTYNE. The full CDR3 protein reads CASSPPTMGLAGGFTYNEQFF. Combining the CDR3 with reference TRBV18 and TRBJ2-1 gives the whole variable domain NAGVMQNPRHLVRRRGQEARLRCSPMKGHSHVYWYRQLPEEGLKFMVYLQKENIIDESGMPKERFSAEFPKEGPSILRIQQVVRGDSAAYFCASSPPTMGLAGGFTYNEQFFGPGTRLTVL.